This TCR beta chain was captured by sequencing in a study of cytomegalovirus exposure and HLA in healthy donors. Study results and caveats: In vitro testing confirmed a few CMV-associated chains as specific for CMV antigens.

Germline V gene data show CDR1 as MNHEY and CDR2 as SMNVEV (reference sequence). V gave up 3 bases and J gave up 6 bases; unmatched junction bases: 7. The CDR3 covers 15 residues. The primer mix had 60 Vbeta and 13 Jbeta primers. Produced via immunoSEQ multiplex PCR; TCRdb's table is partial and in-frame only. Its clone listing holds more than 95,000 clones. With respect to this clone: Its antigen is unknown.

This sequence was found in a young man in good health and CMV-seronegative. The sequencing input was PBMCs. This rearrangement joins TRBV27 to TRBJ2-1; 8 bases align to TRBD1. CDR3 loop: CASSLAGGPLNEQFF. The CDR3 DNA follows: TGTGCCAGCAGTTTGGCAGGGGGCCCTCTCAATGAGCAGTTCTTC.